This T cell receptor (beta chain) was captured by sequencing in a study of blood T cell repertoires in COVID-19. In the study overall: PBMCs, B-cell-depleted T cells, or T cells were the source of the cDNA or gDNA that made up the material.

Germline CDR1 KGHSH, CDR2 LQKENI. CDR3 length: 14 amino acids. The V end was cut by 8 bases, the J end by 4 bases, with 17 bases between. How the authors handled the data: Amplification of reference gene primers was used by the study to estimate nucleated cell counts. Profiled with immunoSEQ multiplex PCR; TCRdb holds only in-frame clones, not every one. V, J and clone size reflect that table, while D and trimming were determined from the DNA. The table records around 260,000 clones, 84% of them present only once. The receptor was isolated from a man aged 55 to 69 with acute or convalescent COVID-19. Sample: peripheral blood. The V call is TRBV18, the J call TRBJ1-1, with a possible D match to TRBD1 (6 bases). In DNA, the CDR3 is TGTGCCAGCCTACACAGGGTCGAACGCACTGAAGCTTTCTTT. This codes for CASLHRVERTEAFF.